What follows describes a single T cell receptor (beta chain). This record belongs to a study of blood T cell repertoires in COVID-19. The age range of participants was 18 to 89 years, with residence in about 25 US areas. Donors in Cohort 3 who had recovered were those with two negative PCRs, healthcare professional clearance, or resolution of their symptoms. V shed 5 bases and J 6 bases; nucleotides not matched to a gene: 17. CDR3 length: 17 amino acids. Germline CDR1 and CDR2: MNHNY and SVGAGI (reference sequence). Only in-frame clones appear in the TCRdb table, and some are missing; sequencing was by immunoSEQ multiplex PCR. The data contain around 430,000 clones, 87% of them singletons.

Sequenced material: PBMCs or T cells enriched from blood (not recorded which). The source of this sequence is a woman between 45 and 60 years old who had recovered from COVID-19. The chain is built from TRBV6-6 and TRBJ2-7, with TRBD1 matching over 9 bases. CDR3 sequence: CASSPQEGRQGVGEQYF. Written as DNA, the CDR3 is TGTGCCAGCAGTCCCCAAGAAGGGAGACAGGGGGTAGGCGAGCAGTACTTC.